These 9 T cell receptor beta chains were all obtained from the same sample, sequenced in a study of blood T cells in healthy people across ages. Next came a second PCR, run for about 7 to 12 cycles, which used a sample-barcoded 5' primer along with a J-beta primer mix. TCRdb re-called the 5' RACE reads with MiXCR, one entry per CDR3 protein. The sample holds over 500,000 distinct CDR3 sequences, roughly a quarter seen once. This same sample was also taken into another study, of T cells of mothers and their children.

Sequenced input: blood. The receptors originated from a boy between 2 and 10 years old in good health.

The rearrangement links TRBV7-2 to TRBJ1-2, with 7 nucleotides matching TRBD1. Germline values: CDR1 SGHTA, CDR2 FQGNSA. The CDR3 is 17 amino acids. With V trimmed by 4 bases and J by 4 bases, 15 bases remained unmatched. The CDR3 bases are TGTGCCAGCAGCTGGGGTAGAGGGGGCGGTTTCATCTATGGCTACACCTTC. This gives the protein CASSWGRGGGFIYGYTF. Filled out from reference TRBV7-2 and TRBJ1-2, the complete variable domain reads GAGVSQSPSNKVTEKGKDVELRCDPISGHTALYWYRQSLGQGLEFLIYFQGNSAPDKSGLPSDRFSAERTGGSVSTLTIQRTQQEDSAVYLCASSWGRGGGFIYGYTFGSGTRLTVV.

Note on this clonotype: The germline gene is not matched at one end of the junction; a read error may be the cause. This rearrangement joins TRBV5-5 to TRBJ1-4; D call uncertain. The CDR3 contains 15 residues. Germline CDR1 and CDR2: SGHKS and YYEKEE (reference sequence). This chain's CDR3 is CASSLIGNSNEKLFF. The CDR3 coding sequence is TGTGCCAGCAGCTTGATAGGGAATTCTAACGAAAAACTGTTTTTT.

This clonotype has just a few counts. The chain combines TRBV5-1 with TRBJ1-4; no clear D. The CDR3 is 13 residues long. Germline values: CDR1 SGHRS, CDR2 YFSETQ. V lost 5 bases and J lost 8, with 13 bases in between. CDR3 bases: TGCGCCAGCAGTACTGTTGGTGAAGAAAAACTGTTTTTT. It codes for CASSTVGEEKLFF. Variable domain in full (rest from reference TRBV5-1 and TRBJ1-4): KAGVTQTPRYLIKTRGQQVTLSCSPISGHRSVSWYQQTPGQGLQFLFEYFSETQRNKGNFPGRFSGRQFSNSRSEMNVSTLELGDSALYLCASSTVGEEKLFFGSGTQLSVL.

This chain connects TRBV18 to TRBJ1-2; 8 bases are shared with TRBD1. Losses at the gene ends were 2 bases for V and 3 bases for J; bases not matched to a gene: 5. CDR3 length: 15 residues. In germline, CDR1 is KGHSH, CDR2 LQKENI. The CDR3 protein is CASSPATGGDYGYTF. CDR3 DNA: TGTGCCAGCTCACCAGCAACAGGGGGGGACTATGGCTACACCTTC.

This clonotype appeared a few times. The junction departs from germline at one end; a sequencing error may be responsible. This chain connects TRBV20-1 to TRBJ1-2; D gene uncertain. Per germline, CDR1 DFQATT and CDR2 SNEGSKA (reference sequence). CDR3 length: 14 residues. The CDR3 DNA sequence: TGCAGTGCTAGAGATCTGGAGGGCGACTATGGCTACGCCTTC. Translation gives CSARDLEGDYGYAF.

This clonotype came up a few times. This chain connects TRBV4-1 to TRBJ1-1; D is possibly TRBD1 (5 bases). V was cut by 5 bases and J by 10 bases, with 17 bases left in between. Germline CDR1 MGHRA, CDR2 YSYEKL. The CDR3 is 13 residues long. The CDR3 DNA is TGCGCCAGCAGCATTATGATCAGGGAAAGAGCTTTCTTT. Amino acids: CASSIMIRERAFF.

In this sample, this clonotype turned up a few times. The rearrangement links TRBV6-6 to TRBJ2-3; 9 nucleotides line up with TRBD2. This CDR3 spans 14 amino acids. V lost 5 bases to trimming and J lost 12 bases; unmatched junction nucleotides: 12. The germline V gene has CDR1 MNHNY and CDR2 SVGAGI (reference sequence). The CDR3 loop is CASSTSRRGGVQYF. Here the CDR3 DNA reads TGTGCCAGCAGTACGTCTCGGCGGGGGGGCGTACAGTATTTT.

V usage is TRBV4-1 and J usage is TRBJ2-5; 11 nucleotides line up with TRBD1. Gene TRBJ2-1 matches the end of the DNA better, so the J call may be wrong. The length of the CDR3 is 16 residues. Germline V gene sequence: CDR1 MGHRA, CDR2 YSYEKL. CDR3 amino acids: CASSQAGTGGQDEQFF. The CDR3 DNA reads TGCGCCAGCAGCCAAGCTGGGACAGGGGGTCAGGATGAGCAGTTCTTC.

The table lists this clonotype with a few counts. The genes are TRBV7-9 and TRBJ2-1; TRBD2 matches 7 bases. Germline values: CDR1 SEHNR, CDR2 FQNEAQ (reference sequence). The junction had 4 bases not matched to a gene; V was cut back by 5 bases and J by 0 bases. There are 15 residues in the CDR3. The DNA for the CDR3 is TGTGCCAGCAGCGGGGAGGGGAGCTCCTACAATGAGCAGTTCTTC. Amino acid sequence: CASSGEGSSYNEQFF.